These 31 T cell receptor beta chains were sequenced from one sample in a study of blood T cell repertoires in COVID-19. Some clones are missing from TCRdb's copy, which holds only in-frame ones; the method was immunoSEQ multiplex PCR. Seen here are tens of thousands of clones, more than 75% observed once, and the top ten hold around 7.3%. Sequenced: peripheral blood. These receptors were obtained from an elderly man with active or convalescent COVID-19.

The table lists this clone with a few counts. V is TRBV6-2 or TRBV6-3 and J is TRBJ1-5; no definite D call. Trimming left V 2 bases short and J 7 bases short, with 21 bases between. There are 17 residues in the CDR3. The V gene's germline CDR1 is MNHEY and CDR2 SVGEGT. The CDR3 is CASSYPTGVGYEQPQHF. The CDR3 DNA is TGTGCCAGCAGTTACCCCACGGGAGTAGGGTATGAACAGCCCCAGCATTTT.

The J gene is TRBJ1-4, the V gene TRBV24-1; D remains unclear. The CDR3 contains 12 residues. The V end was cut by 11 bases, the J end by 7 bases, with 13 bases between. CDR1 is KGHDR, CDR2 SFDVKD, per germline. The CDR3 DNA reads as TGTGCCAGCTCCTCGGCGGGTGAAAAACTGTTTTTT. Translated: CASSSAGEKLFF.

This chain joins TRBV6-5 and TRBJ2-7; 11 bases are shared with TRBD1. Germline-derived CDR1 and CDR2 are MNHEY and SVGAGI. V trimming: 6 bases; J trimming: 6 bases; junction bases outside the gene matches: 4. This CDR3 contains 13 residues. In nucleotides, the CDR3 is TGTGCCAGCAGGGCTGGGACAGGGGGCGAGCAGTACGTC. As protein: CASRAGTGGEQYV.

CDR3 loop: CASSQPWGQMNTEAFF. In nucleotides, the CDR3 is TGTGCCAGCAGCCAACCCTGGGGACAGATGAACACTGAAGCTTTCTTT. This chain connects TRBV4-2 to TRBJ1-1; 7 nucleotides line up with TRBD1. This CDR3 region has 16 residues. The germline CDR1 and CDR2 sequences are LGHNA and YNFKEQ. The V gene end was trimmed by 2 bases and the J gene end by 0 bases; junction bases not matched to a gene: 6.

This rearrangement joins TRBV6-5 to TRBJ1-1; no definite D call. Germline V gene lookup returns CDR1 MNHEY and CDR2 SVGAGI. V was shortened by 0 bases and J by 9 bases, with 14 bases between the two germline ends. This CDR3 is 14 amino acids long. The CDR3 nucleotides are TGTGCCAGCAGTTACTCTCAGGATTTGTCCCAAGCTTTCTTT. It specifies CASSYSQDLSQAFF.

This clone was seen once. The CDR3 spells CATSRGLAGGPGTGELFF. Written as DNA, the CDR3 is TGTGCCACCAGTCGGGGTCTAGCGGGAGGGCCGGGGACCGGGGAGCTGTTTTTT. The rearrangement joins TRBV24-1 to TRBJ2-2, with 12 positions matching TRBD2. Germline CDR1 and CDR2: KGHDR and SFDVKD. J lost 5 bases, V lost 6 bases, and 12 bases had no gene match. This CDR3 region has 18 residues.

The chain couples TRBV6-1 to TRBJ1-5; a possible D gene is TRBD1 (6 bases). The CDR3 consists of 16 residues. Between the trimmed V and J ends, which lost 0 bases and 4 bases, there was a span of 13 bases. Germline assignment: CDR1 MNHNS and CDR2 SASEGT. CDR3 protein: CASSEAFRGRNQPQHF. As DNA, the CDR3 is TGTGCCAGCAGTGAAGCCTTCAGGGGCCGTAATCAGCCCCAGCATTTT.

This chain connects TRBV3-1 (or the pseudogene TRBV3-2) to TRBJ1-1; 7 bases agree with TRBD1. The germline V gene has CDR1 LGHDT and CDR2 YNNKEL (reference sequence). V shed 4 bases, J shed 1 base, and the junction held 6 bases outside the gene matches. CDR3 length equals 15 residues. The CDR3 protein is CASSLSPGGNTEAFF. The CDR3 DNA reads as TGTGCCAGCAGCCTCTCCCCAGGGGGGAACACTGAAGCTTTCTTT.

As to this clone: The sample carries other DNA sequences with the same CDR3. The chain joins TRBV2 to TRBJ2-1, with TRBD1 as a possible D gene (6 bases). Trimming took 4 bases from V and 7 from J, leaving 14 bases between them. Germline V CDR1 and CDR2: SNHLY, FYNNEI. This CDR3 spans 14 amino acids. The CDR3 bases are TGTGCCAGCAGTGGGCCCAGGGGTGGGAATGAGCAGTTCTTC. This gives the protein CASSGPRGGNEQFF.

The chain recombines TRBV29-1 with TRBJ2-1, with 13 bases aligning to TRBD2. Germline CDR1 reads SQVTM; CDR2 reads ANQGSEA. This CDR3 is 14 amino acids long. V shed 6 bases and J 2 bases; nucleotides not matched to a gene: 1. This CDR3 reads CSVGTSGAYNEQFF. CDR3 sequence (DNA): TGCAGCGTCGGGACTAGCGGGGCCTACAATGAGCAGTTCTTC.

The J gene is TRBJ2-2, the V gene TRBV5-1; no reliable D call. Germline V gene lookup returns CDR1 SGHRS and CDR2 YFSETQ. V dropped 0 bases and J dropped 4 bases, with 13 bases sitting between them. The CDR3 is made up of 16 amino acids. The DNA of the CDR3 is TGCGCCAGCAGCTTGGGCCCCGGAGAAACCACCGGGGAGCTGTTTTTT. Encoded protein: CASSLGPGETTGELFF.

V is TRBV5-1 and J is TRBJ2-1; possibly TRBD1 for D (6 bases). Trimming removed 0 bases from V and 2 bases from J, with 12 bases in between. This CDR3 is built from 16 residues. Looked up from germline, CDR1 is SGHRS and CDR2 is YFSETQ. Here the CDR3 reads CASSLGGQGTYNEQFF. The CDR3 nucleotides are TGCGCCAGCAGCTTGGGGGGACAAGGGACCTACAATGAGCAGTTCTTC.

The chain is built from TRBV9 and TRBJ1-6; 8 bases align to TRBD1. Germline CDR1 and CDR2: SGDLS and YYNGEE. The length of the CDR3 is 17 residues. J gave up 3 bases and V 0 bases, and 5 bases lay outside the gene matches. The CDR3 sequence: CASSVATGGGYNSPLHF. The DNA of the CDR3 is TGTGCCAGCAGCGTAGCTACAGGGGGTGGCTATAATTCACCCCTCCACTTT.

This sequence joins TRBV3-1 (or the pseudogene TRBV3-2) and TRBJ1-4, with unresolved D. The germline gives CDR1 LGHDT, CDR2 YNNKEL (reference sequence). The CDR3 has 15 residues. Trimming shortened V by 1 base and J by 13 bases, and 19 bases separated the two germline ends. CDR3 sequence: CASSQAAADIMGLFF. CDR3 DNA: TGTGCCAGCAGCCAAGCCGCCGCAGACATAATGGGACTGTTTTTT.

The V gene is TRBV6-6, the J gene TRBJ2-7; TRBD1 aligns across 9 bases. V lost 5 bases to trimming and J lost 0 bases; unmatched junction nucleotides: 11. CDR1 and CDR2 (germline): MNHNY, SVGAGI (reference sequence). This CDR3 spans 17 amino acids. CDR3 amino acids: CASSPLGTGLSSYEQYV. CDR3 bases: TGTGCCAGCAGTCCCCTCGGGACAGGGTTATCCTCCTACGAGCAGTACGTC.

The CDR3 DNA is TGCGCCAGCAGACCGCTCCCCTCCGGGCCCCAGCATTTT. Translating gives CASRPLPSGPQHF. This chain links TRBV5-1 with TRBJ1-5; D is unclear. The V end was cut by 5 bases, the J end by 9 bases, with 15 bases between. Germline CDR1 reads SGHRS; CDR2 reads YFSETQ. This CDR3 region has 13 residues.

CDR3 sequence: CASSPARTGGNQPQHF. The CDR3 DNA reads TGTGCCAGCTCACCCGCACGTACGGGGGGAAATCAGCCCCAGCATTTT. This chain connects TRBV18 to TRBJ1-5, with a possible D match to TRBD1 (5 bases). The CDR3 is 16 residues long. V was shortened by 3 bases and J by 4 bases, with 16 bases between the two germline ends. Germline V gene sequence: CDR1 KGHSH, CDR2 LQKENI.

This sequence joins TRBV10-1 and TRBJ2-2, with TRBD2 matching 7 bases. Looked up from germline, CDR1 is WNHNN and CDR2 is SYGVQD (reference sequence). Trimming took 3 bases from V and 1 from J; bases not matched to a gene: 5. The CDR3 loop spans 16 amino acids. The CDR3 is CASSERGGLNTGELFF. CDR3 coding DNA: TGCGCCAGCAGTGAAAGGGGAGGGCTGAACACCGGGGAGCTGTTTTTT.

This chain joins TRBV5-1 and TRBJ2-5, with D possibly being TRBD1 (6 bases). The germline V and J ends were trimmed by 2 bases and 2 bases, with 10 bases remaining between them. CDR3 length: 14 residues. CDR1 SGHRS and CDR2 YFSETQ come from the germline V gene. The CDR3 DNA sequence: TGCGCCAGCAGCTTTCCGACAGGACAAGAGACCCAGTACTTC. Protein sequence: CASSFPTGQETQYF.

J is TRBJ2-2 and V is TRBV6-5, with 8 bases that match TRBD2. CDR1 and CDR2 from the germline V gene are MNHEY and SVGAGI. This CDR3 is 13 amino acids long. V was clipped by 7 bases and J by 5 bases; unmatched bases: 3. CDR3 sequence reads: CASTRGGTGELFF. DNA of the CDR3: TGTGCCAGCACCCGCGGGGGGACCGGGGAGCTGTTTTTT.

CDR3 region: CASSRGSLDEKLFF. The DNA of the CDR3 is TGTGCCAGCAGCCGGGGGTCGTTGGATGAAAAACTGTTTTTT. This chain uses TRBV6-5 with TRBJ1-4, with a possible D match to TRBD1 (5 bases). The CDR3 extends over 14 amino acids. Germline V gives CDR1 MNHEY, CDR2 SVGAGI. V lost 6 bases to trimming and J lost 6 bases, with 14 bases between them.

The V call is TRBV7-9, the J call TRBJ2-7; perhaps TRBD1 as D (6 bases). The CDR3 sequence is 13 residues long. CDR1 and CDR2 from the germline V gene are SEHNR and FQNEAQ (reference sequence). Trimming left V 5 bases short and J 5 bases short, with 13 bases between. In nucleotides, the CDR3 is TGTGCCAGCAGCCTGACAGGTCCGAACGAGCAGTACGTC. The encoded protein is CASSLTGPNEQYV.

The rearrangement links TRBV19 to TRBJ1-2, with 8 bases fitting TRBD1. Trimming at V came to 7 bases and at J to 8 bases, leaving 6 bases not matched to a gene. The CDR3 is made up of 12 amino acids. The germline V gene encodes CDR1 LNHDA and CDR2 SQIVND (reference sequence). The CDR3 loop reads CASKKQGVGYTF. The CDR3 DNA follows: TGTGCCAGTAAAAAACAGGGGGTCGGCTACACCTTC.

The chain recombines TRBV7-2 with TRBJ2-7, with 10 bases matching TRBD2. This CDR3 is built from 14 residues. Germline V gives CDR1 SGHTA, CDR2 FQGNSA. V lost 2 bases and J lost 9; bases outside the gene matches: 7. The CDR3 region has the DNA TGTGCCAGCAGCTTACTAGCGGGAGTGGGAGGGCAGTACGTC. This gives the protein CASSLLAGVGGQYV.

The chain uses TRBV27 and TRBJ1-6; D gene ambiguous. The CDR3 has 16 residues. The ends were cut back, 8 bases at V and 6 bases at J, with 20 bases in the middle. Germline V gives CDR1 MNHEY, CDR2 SMNVEV (reference sequence). Written as DNA, the CDR3 is TGTGCCAGCTCCACCCTCCTAGGACTGATTAATTCACCCCTCCACTTT. Translating gives CASSTLLGLINSPLHF.

This clone has more than one count but fewer than ten. The chain combines TRBV19 with TRBJ1-5; maybe TRBD1 (5 bases). The CDR3 has 14 amino acids. Per germline, CDR1 LNHDA and CDR2 SQIVND (reference sequence). Deletions cut 4 bases from V and 1 base from J, with 8 bases between. The CDR3 DNA reads TGTGCCAGTAGTACCACAGGAAGCAATCAGCCCCAGCATTTT. Translated: CASSTTGSNQPQHF. Filled out from reference TRBV19 and TRBJ1-5, the complete variable domain reads DGGITQSPKYLFRKEGQNVTLSCEQNLNHDAMYWYRQDPGQGLRLIYYSQIVNDFQKGDIAEGYSVSREKKESFPLTVTSAQKNPTAFYLCASSTTGSNQPQHFGDGTRLSIL.

This clone was counted a single time. V usage is TRBV28 and J usage is TRBJ1-2, with D uncertain. Trimming left V 5 bases short and J 0 bases short, with 4 bases between. This CDR3 has 12 amino acids. Looked up from germline, CDR1 is MDHEN and CDR2 is SYDVKM. CDR3: CASSGPNYGYTF. DNA of the CDR3: TGTGCCAGCAGTGGCCCTAACTATGGCTACACCTTC.

CDR3 sequence: CASSPRDREGNTIYF. As DNA, the CDR3 is TGTGCCAGCAGCCCACGCGACAGGGAAGGAAACACCATATATTTT. The V call is TRBV11-2, the J call TRBJ1-3; 7 nucleotides align to TRBD1. Looked up from germline, CDR1 is SGHAT and CDR2 is FQNNGV. CDR3 length: 15 residues. The junction had 8 bases not matched to a gene; V was cut back by 5 bases and J by 4 bases.

This rearrangement joins TRBV5-1 to TRBJ1-1; possible D gene TRBD1, 5 bases. Germline V gene sequence: CDR1 SGHRS, CDR2 YFSETQ. The CDR3 length is 15 residues. Trimming cost V 1 base and J 4 bases, with 14 bases left between them. The CDR3: CASSLSTQGTTEAFF. In nucleotides, the CDR3 is TGCGCCAGCAGCTTGTCTACGCAGGGAACCACTGAAGCTTTCTTT.

This clone was detected once. The chain couples TRBV27 to TRBJ1-1; 7 bases map to TRBD1. The CDR3 is 14 amino acids. Germline-derived CDR1 and CDR2 are MNHEY and SMNVEV (reference sequence). The ends lost 7 bases at V and 0 bases at J; junction bases unmatched: 5. The CDR3 sequence is CASTKTGMNTEAFF. In nucleotides, the CDR3 is TGTGCCAGCACCAAGACAGGGATGAACACTGAAGCTTTCTTT.

The chain combines TRBV6-5 with TRBJ1-2, with a possible D match to TRBD1 (5 bases). The CDR3 runs to 12 residues. Trimming removed 8 bases from V and 8 bases from J, with 15 bases in between. Per the germline V gene, CDR1 is MNHEY and CDR2 is SVGAGI. The CDR3 coding sequence is TGTGCCAGCGTAAGGTTGACAGTGGGCTACACCTTC. Residues: CASVRLTVGYTF.